Reported below is one TCR beta chain. The CDR3 is 11 amino acids. The germline CDR1 and CDR2 sequences are SGHDN and FVKESK. Trimming shortened V by 4 bases and J by 3 bases, and 4 bases separated the two germline ends. Study members were between roughly 18 and 100 years old and lived in 20 to 25 US regions. Profiling relied on immunoSEQ multiplex PCR, and the TCRdb table lists in-frame clones only, not all of them. The repertoire holds fewer than 250,000 clones, with 80% to 90% as singletons. These data originate in a study of blood T cell repertoires in COVID-19. Whole-study context: Collection of acute and convalescent COVID-19 samples took place in the United States, Italy and Spain. The cDNA or gDNA used as material had been derived from T cells, B-cell-depleted T cells, or PBMCs.

Sequencing used PBMCs or T cells enriched from blood (not recorded which). The chain recombines TRBV14 with TRBJ2-7, with D hard to call. The TCR comes from a woman between 40 and 50 years old with acute COVID-19. CDR3 nucleotide sequence: TGTGCCAGCAGCCCAGGCTACGAGCAGTACTTC. Residues: CASSPGYEQYF.